Listed below are T cell receptor beta chains from one sample, sequenced in a study of blood T cell repertoires in COVID-19. The protocol was immunoSEQ multiplex PCR, while the TCRdb copy is restricted to in-frame clones and leaves out a portion. The sample contains a few hundred thousand clones, about 82% of which appear only once. The source material was peripheral blood. The receptors were sampled from a man aged 80 or over with acute or convalescent COVID-19. Each CDR3 is given with its conserved first and last residue. The D gene is left open where the match is weak. Clone size is given for some rows only: seen once, a few or many times, or a class if the clone is expanded.

clone_size d_call j_call v_call cdr3_nt cdr3_aa
. TRBD1 TRBJ1-4 TRBV11-2 TGTGCCAGCAGCCTGGGACAGGGAGGTGAAAAACTGTTTTTT CASSLGQGGEKLFF
. TRBD2 TRBJ2-4 TRBV25-1 TGTGCCAGCAGTGAATTCCAGGGTCGGGGGGGCATTCAGTACTTC CASSEFQGRGGIQYF
. . TRBJ1-3 TRBV19 TGTGCCAGTAGTAGCCCGGGCTCTGGAAACACCATATATTTT CASSSPGSGNTIYF
once . TRBJ1-2 TRBV3-1/TRBV3-2 TGTGCCAGCAGCCAAGATCCTGTCTATGGCTACACCTTC CASSQDPVYGYTF
once TRBD2 TRBJ2-1 TRBV24-1 TGTGCCACCAGTGATTTGGGAAGCGGGAGACCCCCGCCCGAGCAGTTCTTC CATSDLGSGRPPPEQFF
few TRBD1 TRBJ2-2 TRBV5-1 TGCGCCAGCAGCTGGGGACAGGGCGCCGGGGAGCTGTTTTTT CASSWGQGAGELFF
. TRBD1 TRBJ2-7 TRBV20-1 TGCAGTGCTAGTACAGTACCGGGACAGCAAAGCTCCTACGAGCAGTACTTC CSASTVPGQQSSYEQYF
. . TRBJ1-2 TRBV28 TGTGCCAGCAGTGCTCCTTGGGAGGGTGGCTACACCTTC CASSAPWEGGYTF
once TRBD1 TRBJ1-5 TRBV28 TGTGCCAGCAGACCCACGACAGGGGCGGACAATCAGCCCCAGCATTTT CASRPTTGADNQPQHF
. . TRBJ2-7 TRBV6-1 TGTGCCAGCAGTGAAGCGAACAGGCGCTACTACGAGCAGTACTTC CASSEANRRYYEQYF
. TRBD2 TRBJ2-1 TRBV7-2 TGTGCCAGCAGCTTAATCCACGGGGGGAATGAGCAGTTCTTC CASSLIHGGNEQFF
. . TRBJ1-2 TRBV3-1/TRBV3-2 TGTGCCATCTATAGCGGGGGCGGCTACACCTTC CAIYSGGGYTF
. . TRBJ1-1 TRBV28 TGTGCCAGCAGTTTATCATCACGGGAGGATTTCTTT CASSLSSREDFF
many . TRBJ1-4 TRBV19 TGTGCCAGTAGTATAGATTCTCAGGAAAATGAAAAACTGTTTTTT CASSIDSQENEKLFF
. . TRBJ1-5 TRBV11-2 TGTGCCAGCAGCTTAGCAGATAATCAGCCCCAGCATTTT CASSLADNQPQHF
. TRBD1 TRBJ2-4 TRBV19 TGTGCCAGTGGAACAGGGGGAGTATACATTCAGTACTTC CASGTGGVYIQYF
. TRBD1 TRBJ1-2 TRBV27 TGTGCCAGCAAGTCGGCAGGGGGATATGGCTACACCTTC CASKSAGGYGYTF
once . TRBJ2-6 TRBV9 TGTGCCAGCAGCTTAACCGCCCCAATCCAGGGCTCTGGGGCCAACGTCCTGACTTTC CASSLTAPIQGSGANVLTF
. TRBD1 TRBJ1-2 TRBV5-4 TGTGCCAGCAGTTATGGGACAGGGGGCAGCTATGGCTACACCTTC CASSYGTGGSYGYTF
. TRBD2 TRBJ2-5 TRBV5-1 TGCGCCAGCGGACTAGCGGGAGGGCAGAGAGAGACCCAGTACTTC CASGLAGGQRETQYF
. TRBD1 TRBJ2-7 TRBV24-1 TGTGCCACCAGTGGGTCGGGACAGGGCGGAGAGCAGTACTTC CATSGSGQGGEQYF
. TRBD1 TRBJ2-7 TRBV5-6 TGTGCCAGCAGCCCACAGGGGCTCCTCTCCTACGAGCAGTACTTC CASSPQGLLSYEQYF
. TRBD1 TRBJ1-2 TRBV27 TGTGCCAGCAGTTTTCTACAGGGGTCTGGCTACACCTTC CASSFLQGSGYTF
. TRBD2 TRBJ2-2 TRBV19 TGTGCCAGTAGTGGGACTAGCGGGAACACCGGGGAGCTGTTTTTT CASSGTSGNTGELFF
once TRBD2 TRBJ2-1 TRBV5-1 TGCGCCAGCAGCCCGAGACTAGCGGGAGGGGATGAGCAGTTCTTC CASSPRLAGGDEQFF
. TRBD2 TRBJ2-7 TRBV9 TGTGCCAGCAGCGTAGTCCCAGCGGGGTTAGACGAGCAGTACTTC CASSVVPAGLDEQYF
. . TRBJ1-1 TRBV6-5 TGTGCCAGCAGCCCAGGGCTCCCGAACACTGAAGCTTTCTTT CASSPGLPNTEAFF
. TRBD1 TRBJ2-7 TRBV18 TGTGCCAGCTCTAGGGGGCCCCTCTACGAGCAGTACTTC CASSRGPLYEQYF
. TRBD1 TRBJ2-2 TRBV2 TGTGCCAGCGGACAGGGGACCGGGGAGCTGTTTTTT CASGQGTGELFF
. . TRBJ1-1 TRBV5-1 TGCGCCAGCAGCTTGAGCGGGTACACTGAAGCTTTCTTT CASSLSGYTEAFF
. . TRBJ2-7 TRBV6-5 TGTGCCAGCAGTCAATACGGGGGGCACTCCTACGAGCAGTACTTC CASSQYGGHSYEQYF
. . TRBJ2-7 TRBV7-8 TGTGCCAGCAGCTCGGGAGGACAGGGTTGGAACGAGCAGTACTTC CASSSGGQGWNEQYF